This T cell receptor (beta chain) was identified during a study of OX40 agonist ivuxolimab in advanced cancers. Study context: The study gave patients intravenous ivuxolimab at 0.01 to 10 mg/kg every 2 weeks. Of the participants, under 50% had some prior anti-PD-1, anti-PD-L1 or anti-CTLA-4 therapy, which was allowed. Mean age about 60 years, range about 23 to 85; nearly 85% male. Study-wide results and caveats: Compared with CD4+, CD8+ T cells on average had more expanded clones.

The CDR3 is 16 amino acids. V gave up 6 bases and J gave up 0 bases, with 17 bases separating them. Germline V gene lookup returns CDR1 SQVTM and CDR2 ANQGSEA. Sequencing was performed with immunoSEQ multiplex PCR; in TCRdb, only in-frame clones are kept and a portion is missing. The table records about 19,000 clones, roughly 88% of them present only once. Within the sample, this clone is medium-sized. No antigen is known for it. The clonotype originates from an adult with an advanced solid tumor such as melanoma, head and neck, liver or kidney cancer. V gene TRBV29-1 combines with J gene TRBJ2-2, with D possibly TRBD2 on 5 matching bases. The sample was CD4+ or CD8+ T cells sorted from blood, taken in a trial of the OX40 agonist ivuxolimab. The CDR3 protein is CSVGDPENPNTGELFF. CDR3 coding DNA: TGCAGCGTCGGGGATCCTGAAAATCCGAACACCGGGGAGCTGTTTTTT.